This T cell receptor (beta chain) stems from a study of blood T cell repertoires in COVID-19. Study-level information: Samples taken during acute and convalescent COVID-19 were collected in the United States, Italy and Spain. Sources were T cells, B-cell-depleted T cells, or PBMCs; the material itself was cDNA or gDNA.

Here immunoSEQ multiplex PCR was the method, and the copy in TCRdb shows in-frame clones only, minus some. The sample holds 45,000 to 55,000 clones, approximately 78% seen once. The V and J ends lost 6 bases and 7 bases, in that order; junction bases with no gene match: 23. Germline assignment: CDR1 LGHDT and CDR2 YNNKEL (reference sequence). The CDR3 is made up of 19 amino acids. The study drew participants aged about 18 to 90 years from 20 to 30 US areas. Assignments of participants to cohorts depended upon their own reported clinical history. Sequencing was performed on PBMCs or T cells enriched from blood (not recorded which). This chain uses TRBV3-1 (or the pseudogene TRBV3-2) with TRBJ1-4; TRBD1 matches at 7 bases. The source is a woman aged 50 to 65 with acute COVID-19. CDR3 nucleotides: TGTGCCAGCAGACGATCGGTTCGTCCCGGGACAGACATAAGTGAAAAACTGTTTTTT. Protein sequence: CASRRSVRPGTDISEKLFF.